These 30 T cell receptor beta chains were sequenced from one sample in a study of blood T cell repertoires in COVID-19. Libraries were prepared by immunoSEQ multiplex PCR; TCRdb keeps only in-frame clonotypes and omits some of them. The sample carries roughly 120,000 clones, 70% to 85% recorded once. The sequenced material came from peripheral blood. The receptors stem from an elderly woman with active or convalescent COVID-19.

The chain employs TRBV6-4 and TRBJ2-1; 9 nucleotides line up with TRBD1. This CDR3 is built from 15 residues. Germline values: CDR1 MRHNA, CDR2 SNTAGT. With V trimmed by 7 bases and J by 3 bases, 7 bases remained unmatched. The CDR3 loop reads CASIFRDRDYNEQFF. CDR3 sequence (DNA): TGTGCCAGCATCTTCCGGGACAGGGACTACAATGAGCAGTTCTTC.

This clone was seen once. J is TRBJ2-1 and V is TRBV7-8; 11 bases fit TRBD2. Looked up from germline, CDR1 is SGHVS and CDR2 is FQNEAQ. After removal of 7 bases from V and 10 bases from J, the junction contained 12 bases not matched to a gene. This CDR3 spans 15 amino acids. The CDR3 DNA follows: TGTGCCAGCATCCAAGGGCTAGCGGGAGGCGACGAGCAGTTCTTC. As protein: CASIQGLAGGDEQFF.

The genes are TRBV28 and TRBJ1-6, with D possibly matching TRBD1 (5 bases). V was pared by 4 bases and J by 13 bases, with 11 bases between. The CDR3 totals 12 residues. The germline V gene encodes CDR1 MDHEN and CDR2 SYDVKM. The CDR3 is CASSSWGDPLHF. DNA for the CDR3: TGTGCCAGCAGTTCGTGGGGCGACCCCCTCCACTTT.

This chain links TRBV6-7 with TRBJ2-2; 11 bases fit TRBD1. TRBV6-7 is an ORF for which the function is uncertain. Trimming took 6 bases from V and 0 from J; bases not matched to a gene: 3. The CDR3 is 16 residues long. The CDR3 nucleotides are TGTGCCAGCAGCCAGGGACAGGGGGCGAACACCGGGGAGCTGTTTTTT. Protein sequence: CASSQGQGANTGELFF.

This clone has only one observation. The genes are TRBV7-3 and TRBJ2-3; TRBD1 aligns across 9 bases. This CDR3 has 15 amino acids. Germline values: CDR1 SGHTA, CDR2 FQGTGA. Trimming removed 3 bases from V and 6 bases from J; junction bases left unmatched: 7. The CDR3 is CASSFLGQGSDTQYF. Here the CDR3 DNA reads TGTGCCAGCAGCTTTTTAGGACAGGGGAGTGATACGCAGTATTTT.

V usage is TRBV19 and J usage is TRBJ2-2; 7 bases fit TRBD2. Per germline, CDR1 LNHDA and CDR2 SQIVND (reference sequence). The V and J ends lost 3 bases and 1 base, in that order; junction bases with no gene match: 11. The CDR3 contains 18 residues. In DNA, the CDR3 is TGTGCCAGTAGTATTAGGGCTAGCGGCCTGGGGAACACCGGGGAGCTGTTTTTT. Translating it yields CASSIRASGLGNTGELFF.

The V and J genes are TRBV7-3 and TRBJ2-7, with 10 positions matching TRBD2. This CDR3 contains 14 residues. Germline-derived CDR1 and CDR2 are SGHTA and FQGTGA. The J segment lost 2 bases and the V segment lost 5 bases, leaving 3 bases of the junction unmatched. Here the CDR3 DNA reads TGTGCCAGCAGCCCGAGCGGGAGGGCCTACGAGCAGTACTTC. Translated: CASSPSGRAYEQYF. The entire variable domain, with the rest obtained from reference TRBV7-3 and TRBJ2-7, is as follows: GAGVSQTPSNKVTEKGKYVELRCDPISGHTALYWYRQSLGQGPEFLIYFQGTGAADDSGLPNDRFFAVRPEGSVSTLKIQRTERGDSAVYLCASSPSGRAYEQYFGPGTRLTVT.

The chain combines TRBV2 with TRBJ1-2, with 11 bases identical to TRBD1. Germline assignment: CDR1 SNHLY and CDR2 FYNNEI. The length of the CDR3 is 17 residues. Losses at the gene ends were 3 bases for V and 2 bases for J; bases not matched to a gene: 8. The CDR3 protein is CASSDNRDRGINYGYTF. CDR3 DNA sequence: TGTGCCAGCAGTGACAACCGGGACAGGGGGATAAACTATGGCTACACCTTC.

The J gene is TRBJ2-1, the V gene TRBV7-8, with TRBD2 identical over 10 bases. Germline V lookup: CDR1 SGHVS, CDR2 FQNEAQ. With 2 bases clipped from V and 0 bases from J, the junction kept 10 bases outside the gene matches. The CDR3 extends over 19 amino acids. The CDR3 DNA is TGTGCCAGCAGCTTATCCCTATCTACTAGCGGGGCCTCCTACAATGAGCAGTTCTTC. Its protein is CASSLSLSTSGASYNEQFF.

The rearrangement uses TRBV6-5 and TRBJ1-1; possibly TRBD1 for D (5 bases). This CDR3 contains 15 residues. Trimming removed 4 bases at V and 0 bases at J, with 12 bases between. Germline assignment: CDR1 MNHEY and CDR2 SVGAGI. The CDR3 here is CASSSSGPVNTEAFF. CDR3 bases: TGTGCCAGCAGTTCGTCAGGGCCCGTGAACACTGAAGCTTTCTTT.

V gene TRBV7-3 combines with J gene TRBJ2-1, with 14 bases fitting TRBD2. This CDR3 is 16 amino acids long. Trimming removed 5 bases from V and 7 bases from J; junction bases left unmatched: 7. The V gene's germline CDR1 is SGHTA and CDR2 FQGTGA. This chain's CDR3 is CASSVQGTSGRNEQFF. The CDR3 coding sequence is TGTGCCAGCAGCGTCCAGGGGACTAGCGGGAGAAATGAGCAGTTCTTC.

The rearrangement joins TRBV3-1 (or the pseudogene TRBV3-2) to TRBJ2-5, with D possibly matching TRBD2 (5 bases). The CDR3 covers 13 residues. The V end lost 2 bases, the J end lost 3 bases, and 7 bases lay between the germline ends. Germline V gene data show CDR1 as LGHDT and CDR2 as YNNKEL (reference sequence). In DNA form, the CDR3 reads TGTGCCAGCAGCCAAAGACTAAAAGAGACCCAGTACTTC. It codes for CASSQRLKETQYF.

This chain uses TRBV15 with TRBJ1-5, with 11 bases identical to TRBD1. CDR1 is LNHNV, CDR2 YYDKDF, per germline (reference sequence). The CDR3 runs to 15 residues. The junction had 5 bases not matched to a gene; V was cut back by 6 bases and J by 4 bases. CDR3 bases: TGTGCCACCAGAGAAGGACAGGGGGCGAATCAGCCCCAGCATTTT. Amino acids: CATREGQGANQPQHF. Looking up the rest from reference TRBV15 and TRBJ1-5 gives the full variable domain: DAMVIQNPRYQVTQFGKPVTLSCSQTLNHNVMYWYQQKSSQAPKLLFHYYDKDFNNEADTPDNFQSRRPNTSFCFLDIRSPGLGDTAMYLCATREGQGANQPQHFGDGTRLSIL.

This clone rates as medium-sized. The chain uses TRBV6-5 and TRBJ2-1; D is perhaps TRBD1 (5 bases). Germline V gene lookup returns CDR1 MNHEY and CDR2 SVGAGI. This CDR3 region has 15 residues. V lost 0 bases and J 5 bases, leaving 11 bases between the germline ends. The CDR3 spells CASSYSSRAHNEQFF. In DNA form, the CDR3 reads TGTGCCAGCAGTTACTCAAGCAGGGCTCACAATGAGCAGTTCTTC.

This clone was picked up a small number of times. This chain uses TRBV5-1 with TRBJ2-2; 10 nucleotides match TRBD2. Germline V gene sequence: CDR1 SGHRS, CDR2 YFSETQ. The J segment lost 1 base and the V segment lost 1 base, leaving 13 bases of the junction unmatched. The CDR3 sequence is 20 residues long. The chain's CDR3 is CASSLSIDVLAGWNTGELFF. Written as DNA, the CDR3 is TGCGCCAGCAGCTTGTCGATAGATGTACTAGCGGGATGGAACACCGGGGAGCTGTTTTTT.

V usage is TRBV19 and J usage is TRBJ2-3; TRBD1 agrees at 7 bases. CDR1 and CDR2 from the germline V gene are LNHDA and SQIVND (reference sequence). V dropped 10 bases and J dropped 3; count of bases not matched to a gene: 7. The CDR3 covers 13 residues. CDR3: CATAKGATDTQYF. The CDR3 DNA reads TGTGCCACCGCGAAGGGGGCAACAGATACGCAGTATTTT.

The gene calls are TRBV9 and TRBJ2-1, with 11 bases that match TRBD2. Per germline, CDR1 SGDLS and CDR2 YYNGEE. The CDR3 totals 17 residues. The junction had 6 bases not matched to a gene; V was cut back by 4 bases and J by 0 bases. Here the CDR3 reads CASSPYTSGSSYNEQFF. The CDR3, as DNA: TGTGCCAGCAGCCCCTACACTAGCGGGAGCTCCTACAATGAGCAGTTCTTC.

The CDR3 sequence: CASEPGQGAYEQYF. CDR3 sequence (DNA): TGTGCCAGCGAGCCAGGACAGGGGGCTTACGAGCAGTACTTC. This chain links TRBV6-5 with TRBJ2-7; 11 positions match TRBD1. With V trimmed by 8 bases and J by 4 bases, 7 bases remained unmatched. Per germline, CDR1 MNHEY and CDR2 SVGAGI. This CDR3 is built from 14 residues.

This sequence joins TRBV12-3 or TRBV12-4 and TRBJ2-5, with TRBD1 matching 10 bases. This CDR3 has 12 residues. With V trimmed by 10 bases and J by 5 bases, 4 bases remained unmatched. This CDR3 reads CAKTGGNETQYF. Here the CDR3 DNA reads TGTGCCAAGACAGGGGGCAACGAGACCCAGTACTTC.

This chain connects TRBV7-3 to TRBJ2-1, with TRBD1 identical over 8 bases. After removal of 3 bases from V and 4 bases from J, the junction contained 5 bases not matched to a gene. The germline V gene encodes CDR1 SGHTA and CDR2 FQGTGA. The CDR3 is 15 amino acids. The CDR3 bases are TGTGCCAGCAGCTTGAGACAGGGGACGTACAATGAGCAGTTCTTC. It codes for CASSLRQGTYNEQFF.

The chain links TRBV6-6 to TRBJ2-7; TRBD2 matches at 8 bases. Per the germline V gene, CDR1 is MNHNY and CDR2 is SVGAGI (reference sequence). Losses at the gene ends were 6 bases for V and 2 bases for J; bases not matched to a gene: 9. The CDR3 has 15 amino acids. The CDR3 spells CASRRSLAGPYEQYF. For the CDR3, the DNA is TGTGCCAGCAGGCGTTCGTTAGCGGGGCCCTACGAGCAGTACTTC.

The rearrangement uses TRBV28 and TRBJ1-1; tentative D call: TRBD1 (5 bases). CDR3 length: 15 residues. Per germline, CDR1 MDHEN and CDR2 SYDVKM. V was trimmed by 4 bases and J by 1 base, leaving 13 bases between them. The CDR3, as DNA: TGTGCCAGCAGTTCACGACAAACAGGGAACACTGAAGCTTTCTTT. It codes for CASSSRQTGNTEAFF. The whole variable domain, remainder taken from reference TRBV28 and TRBJ1-1, is DVKVTQSSRYLVKRTGEKVFLECVQDMDHENMFWYRQDPGLGLRLIYFSYDVKMKEKGDIPEGYSVSREKKERFSLILESASTNQTSMYLCASSSRQTGNTEAFFGQGTRLTVV.

J is TRBJ1-6 and V is TRBV2; TRBD1 aligns across 9 bases. V was clipped by 6 bases and J by 7 bases; unmatched bases: 7. The CDR3 runs to 15 residues. In germline, CDR1 is SNHLY, CDR2 FYNNEI. Written as DNA, the CDR3 is TGTGCCAGCAGGGGGACAGGGAGGAGGAATTCACCCCTCCACTTT. Its translation is CASRGTGRRNSPLHF.

The chain joins TRBV27 to TRBJ2-5; D not resolved. Looked up from germline, CDR1 is MNHEY and CDR2 is SMNVEV (reference sequence). The CDR3 runs 13 residues. V gave up 8 bases and J gave up 1 base, with 11 bases separating them. The CDR3 DNA is TGTGCCAGCCTATTCCCCCTCCAAGAGACCCAGTACTTC. Its protein product is CASLFPLQETQYF.

This clone was seen a handful of times. The rearrangement uses TRBV11-3 and TRBJ2-1, with 8 bases fitting TRBD2. The CDR3 is made up of 16 amino acids. The V and J ends lost 0 bases and 8 bases, in that order; junction bases with no gene match: 9. CDR1 and CDR2 from the germline V gene are SGHNT and YENEEA. The DNA of the CDR3 is TGTGCCAGCAGCTTAGATTTCGGTGCGGGAGGTCATGAGCAGTTCTTC. Residues: CASSLDFGAGGHEQFF.

J is TRBJ2-7 and V is TRBV19, with 7 bases that match TRBD2. CDR3 length equals 14 residues. V trimming: 3 bases; J trimming: 6 bases; junction bases outside the gene matches: 8. CDR1 LNHDA and CDR2 SQIVND come from the germline V gene (reference sequence). In nucleotides, the CDR3 is TGTGCCAGTAGTATCCGGCGGGAGTCCGGCGAGCAGTACTTC. Amino acid sequence: CASSIRRESGEQYF.

This clone was seen once. The gene calls are TRBV9 and TRBJ2-7; the D gene is possibly TRBD2 (7 bases). Per germline, CDR1 SGDLS and CDR2 YYNGEE. Between the trimmed V and J ends, which lost 4 bases and 0 bases, there was a span of 14 bases. CDR3 length: 15 residues. CDR3 residues: CASSPGGPSSYEQYF. The CDR3 nucleotides are TGTGCCAGCAGCCCCGGGGGGCCTAGCTCCTACGAGCAGTACTTC. Using reference TRBV9 and TRBJ2-7 for the parts outside the CDR3, the full variable domain is DSGVTQTPKHLITATGQRVTLRCSPRSGDLSVYWYQQSLDQGLQFLIQYYNGEERAKGNILERFSAQQFPDLHSELNLSSLELGDSALYFCASSPGGPSSYEQYFGPGTRLTVT.

The V gene is TRBV7-8, the J gene TRBJ2-5; weak D call: TRBD2 (6 bases). V gave up 5 bases and J gave up 3 bases, with 13 bases separating them. The CDR3 extends over 14 amino acids. Germline CDR1 reads SGHVS; CDR2 reads FQNEAQ. The CDR3, as DNA: TGTGCCAGCAGCCAGCGGGCGGGCAAAGAGACCCAGTACTTC. Encoded protein: CASSQRAGKETQYF.

The chain uses TRBV28 and TRBJ2-5; 16 bases align to TRBD2. V trimming: 2 bases; J trimming: 5 bases; junction bases outside the gene matches: 11. The CDR3 contains 19 residues. The germline V gene has CDR1 MDHEN and CDR2 SYDVKM. The CDR3 protein is CASSLPTGLAGGRLETQYF. DNA for the CDR3: TGTGCCAGCAGTTTACCCACGGGACTAGCGGGAGGGCGTCTCGAGACCCAGTACTTC.

The J gene is TRBJ2-2, the V gene TRBV5-1; perhaps TRBD2 as D (5 bases). The length of the CDR3 is 14 residues. Germline CDR1 SGHRS, CDR2 YFSETQ. The ends were cut back, 4 bases at V and 3 bases at J, with 10 bases in the middle. CDR3 sequence: CASSPMRDTGELFF. CDR3 sequence (DNA): TGCGCCAGCAGCCCCATGAGGGACACCGGGGAGCTGTTTTTT.